This T cell receptor (beta chain) appears in the sequencing data of a study of CD8 T cells in Susac syndrome. General observations from the study: The study found that Susac CD8+ clonal expansion peaked in TEMRA cells and active patients.

CD27 and CD45RA staining defined memory subsets for TEMRA sorting. CD8+ and CD4+ T cells from blood underwent TCR beta sequencing. Sequencing was performed on both cell fractions (total CD8+ and sorted CD8+ TEMRA cells). Susac syndrome patients met recently defined diagnostic criteria for definite or probable disease. Reverse transcription of about 0.45 to 1 ug RNA was carried out with random hexamers. Using its own MiXCR run on the immunoSEQ multiplex PCR reads, TCRdb lists one record per CDR3 protein. The sample has 1,500 to 2,000 distinct CDR3 sequences, about three fifths seen once. With regard to this clonotype: The antigen is unknown.

This CDR3 is 13 amino acids long. The V gene's germline CDR1 is DFQATT and CDR2 SNEGSKA (reference sequence). After removal of 5 bases from V and 8 bases from J, the junction contained 5 bases not matched to a gene. Sequenced: CD8+ TEMRA cells from PBMCs. Noted subset: FACS-sorted terminally differentiated effector memory CD8+ T cells re-expressing CD45RA (CD8+ TEMRA). This TCR was recovered from a human donor with Susac syndrome. V gene TRBV20-1 combines with J gene TRBJ2-1, with 11 bases identical to TRBD2. The CDR3 DNA reads TGCAGTGCTGTTAGCGGGGGGGCATATGAGCAGTTCTTC. It yields the protein CSAVSGGAYEQFF.